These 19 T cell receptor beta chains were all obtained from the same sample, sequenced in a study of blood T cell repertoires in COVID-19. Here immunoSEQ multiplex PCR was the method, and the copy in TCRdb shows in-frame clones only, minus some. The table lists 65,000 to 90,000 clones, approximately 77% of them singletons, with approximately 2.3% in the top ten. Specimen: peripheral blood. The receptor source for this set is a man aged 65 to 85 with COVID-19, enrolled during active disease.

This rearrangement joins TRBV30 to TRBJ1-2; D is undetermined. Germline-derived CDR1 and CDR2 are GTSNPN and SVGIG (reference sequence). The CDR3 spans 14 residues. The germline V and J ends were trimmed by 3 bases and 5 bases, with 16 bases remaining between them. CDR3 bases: TGTGCCTGGAGCTCCGGGGATTCACATTATGGCTACACCTTC. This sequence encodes CAWSSGDSHYGYTF.

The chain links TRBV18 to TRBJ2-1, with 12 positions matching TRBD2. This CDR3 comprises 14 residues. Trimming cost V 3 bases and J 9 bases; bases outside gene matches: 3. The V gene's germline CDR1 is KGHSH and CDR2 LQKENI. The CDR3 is CASSPLAGGGEQFF. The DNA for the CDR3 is TGTGCCAGCTCACCCCTAGCGGGAGGGGGTGAGCAGTTCTTC. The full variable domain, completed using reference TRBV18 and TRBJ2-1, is NAGVMQNPRHLVRRRGQEARLRCSPMKGHSHVYWYRQLPEEGLKFMVYLQKENIIDESGMPKERFSAEFPKEGPSILRIQQVVRGDSAAYFCASSPLAGGGEQFFGPGTRLTVL.

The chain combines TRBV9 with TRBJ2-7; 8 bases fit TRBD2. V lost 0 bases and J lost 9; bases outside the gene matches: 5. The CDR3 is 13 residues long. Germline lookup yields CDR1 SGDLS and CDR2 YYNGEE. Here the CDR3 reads CASSVGREGRQYF. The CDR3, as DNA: TGTGCCAGCAGCGTAGGACGGGAGGGACGGCAGTACTTC.

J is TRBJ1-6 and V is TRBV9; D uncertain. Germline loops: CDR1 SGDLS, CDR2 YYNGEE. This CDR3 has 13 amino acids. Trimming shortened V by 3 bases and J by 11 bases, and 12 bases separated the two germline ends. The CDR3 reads CASSGTVRAPLHF. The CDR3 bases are TGTGCCAGCAGCGGAACGGTTCGAGCACCCCTCCACTTT.

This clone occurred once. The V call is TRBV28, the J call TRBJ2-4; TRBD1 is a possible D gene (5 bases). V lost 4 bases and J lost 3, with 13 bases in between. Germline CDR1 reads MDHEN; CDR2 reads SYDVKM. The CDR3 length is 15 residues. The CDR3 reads CASSSGWLGKNIQYF. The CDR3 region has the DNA TGTGCCAGCAGTTCAGGGTGGTTGGGCAAAAACATTCAGTACTTC.

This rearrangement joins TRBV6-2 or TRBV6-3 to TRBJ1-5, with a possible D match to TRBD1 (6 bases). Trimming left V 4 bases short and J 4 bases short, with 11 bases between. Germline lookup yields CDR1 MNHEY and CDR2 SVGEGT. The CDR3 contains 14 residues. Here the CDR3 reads CASSFRDTNQPQHF. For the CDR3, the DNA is TGTGCCAGCAGTTTCCGGGACACAAATCAGCCCCAGCATTTT.

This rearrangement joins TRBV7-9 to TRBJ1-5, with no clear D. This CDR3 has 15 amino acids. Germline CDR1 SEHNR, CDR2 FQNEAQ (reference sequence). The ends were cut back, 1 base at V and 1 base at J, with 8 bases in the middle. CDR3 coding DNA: TGTGCCAGCAGCTTAGGAGAGGGAAGCAATCAGCCCCAGCATTTT. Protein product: CASSLGEGSNQPQHF.

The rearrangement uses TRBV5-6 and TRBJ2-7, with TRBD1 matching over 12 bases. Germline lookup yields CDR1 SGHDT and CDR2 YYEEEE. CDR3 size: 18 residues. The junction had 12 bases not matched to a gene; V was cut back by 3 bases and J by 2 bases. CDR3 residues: CASSYLGDRGLNTYEQYF. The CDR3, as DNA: TGTGCCAGCAGCTACCTCGGGGACAGGGGGCTTAATACCTACGAGCAGTACTTC.

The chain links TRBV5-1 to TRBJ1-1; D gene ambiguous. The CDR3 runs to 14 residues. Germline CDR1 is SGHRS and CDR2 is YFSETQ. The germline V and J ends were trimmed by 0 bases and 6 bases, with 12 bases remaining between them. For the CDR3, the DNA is TGCGCCAGCAGCTTGGCCGGAGGCCAGGCTGAAGCTTTCTTT. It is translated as CASSLAGGQAEAFF.

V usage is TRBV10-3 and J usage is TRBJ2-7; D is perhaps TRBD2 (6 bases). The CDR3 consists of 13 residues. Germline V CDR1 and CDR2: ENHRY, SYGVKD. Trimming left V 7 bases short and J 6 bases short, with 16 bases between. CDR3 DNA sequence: TGTGCCATCAATGGGCGGGATGCCGGCGAGCAGTACTTC. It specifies CAINGRDAGEQYF.

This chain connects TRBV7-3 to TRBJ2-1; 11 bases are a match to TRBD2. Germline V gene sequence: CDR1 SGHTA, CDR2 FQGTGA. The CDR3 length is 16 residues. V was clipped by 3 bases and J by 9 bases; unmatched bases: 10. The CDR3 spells CASSFTGLAGGSEQFF. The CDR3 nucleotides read TGTGCCAGCAGCTTTACAGGGCTAGCGGGAGGAAGTGAGCAGTTCTTC.

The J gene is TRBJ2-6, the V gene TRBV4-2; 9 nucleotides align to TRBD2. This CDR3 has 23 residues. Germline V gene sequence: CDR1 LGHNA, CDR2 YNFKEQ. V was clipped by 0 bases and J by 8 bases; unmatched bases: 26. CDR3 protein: CASSQDSKGLAPRGIRITNVLTF. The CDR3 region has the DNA TGTGCCAGCAGCCAAGATTCCAAGGGACTAGCCCCAAGAGGGATCAGGATAACCAACGTCCTGACTTTC.

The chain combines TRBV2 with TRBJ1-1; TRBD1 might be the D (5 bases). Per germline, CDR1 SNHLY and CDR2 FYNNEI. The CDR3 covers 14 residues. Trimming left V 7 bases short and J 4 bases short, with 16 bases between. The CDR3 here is CASTRSLGVTEAFF. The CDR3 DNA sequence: TGTGCCAGCACCAGATCTCTAGGGGTCACTGAAGCTTTCTTT.

CDR3 sequence: CASSPTRGNTEAFF. As DNA, the CDR3 is TGTGCCAGCAGCCCAACAAGGGGGAACACTGAAGCTTTCTTT. V and J are TRBV3-1 (or the pseudogene TRBV3-2) and TRBJ1-1; tentative D call: TRBD1 (5 bases). Germline CDR1 and CDR2: LGHDT and YNNKEL (reference sequence). CDR3 length: 14 amino acids. Deletions cut 4 bases from V and 1 base from J, with 10 bases between.

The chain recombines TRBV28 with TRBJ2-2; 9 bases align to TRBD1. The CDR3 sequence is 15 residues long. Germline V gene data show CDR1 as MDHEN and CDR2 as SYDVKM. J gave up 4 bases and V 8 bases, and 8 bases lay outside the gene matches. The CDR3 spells CASHRDRDITGELFF. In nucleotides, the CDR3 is TGTGCCAGCCACCGGGACAGGGACATCACCGGGGAGCTGTTTTTT. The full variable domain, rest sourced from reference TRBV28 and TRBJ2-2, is DVKVTQSSRYLVKRTGEKVFLECVQDMDHENMFWYRQDPGLGLRLIYFSYDVKMKEKGDIPEGYSVSREKKERFSLILESASTNQTSMYLCASHRDRDITGELFFGEGSRLTVL.

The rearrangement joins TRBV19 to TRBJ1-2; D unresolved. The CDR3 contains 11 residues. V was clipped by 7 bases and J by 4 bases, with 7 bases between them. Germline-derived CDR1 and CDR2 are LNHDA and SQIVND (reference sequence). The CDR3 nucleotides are TGTGCCAGTATAGCGGGCTATGGCTACACCTTC. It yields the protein CASIAGYGYTF.

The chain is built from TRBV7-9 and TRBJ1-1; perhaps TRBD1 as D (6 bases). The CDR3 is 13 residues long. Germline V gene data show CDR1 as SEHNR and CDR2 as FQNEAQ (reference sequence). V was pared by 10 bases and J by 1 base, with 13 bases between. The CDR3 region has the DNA TGTGCCACCAGGACAGACGGGAACACTGAAGCTTTCTTT. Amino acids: CATRTDGNTEAFF.

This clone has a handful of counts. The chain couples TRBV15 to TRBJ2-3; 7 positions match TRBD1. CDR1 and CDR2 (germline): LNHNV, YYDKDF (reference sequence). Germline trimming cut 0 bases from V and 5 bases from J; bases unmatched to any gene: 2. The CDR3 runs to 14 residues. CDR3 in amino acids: CATSRETGKDTQYF. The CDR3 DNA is TGTGCCACCAGCAGAGAGACAGGGAAAGATACGCAGTATTTT.

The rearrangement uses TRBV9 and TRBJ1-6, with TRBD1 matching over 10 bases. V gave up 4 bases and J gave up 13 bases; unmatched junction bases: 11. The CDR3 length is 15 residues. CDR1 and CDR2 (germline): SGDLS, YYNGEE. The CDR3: CASSPLDRGIPPLHF. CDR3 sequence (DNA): TGTGCCAGCAGCCCTCTGGACAGGGGGATCCCCCCCCTCCACTTT. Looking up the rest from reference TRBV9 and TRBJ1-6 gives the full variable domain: DSGVTQTPKHLITATGQRVTLRCSPRSGDLSVYWYQQSLDQGLQFLIQYYNGEERAKGNILERFSAQQFPDLHSELNLSSLELGDSALYFCASSPLDRGIPPLHFGNGTRLTVT.